Listed here is a single T cell receptor (beta chain). Its recognized antigen is unknown. No base qualities exist here, and no much larger clone lies one base off it. The data were taken from a study of blood T cell repertoires in COVID-19 (TCRdb year 2020). Turning to the overall study: Samples covering the acute and convalescent phases of COVID-19 were provided by collaborators in the United States, Italy and Spain. The material from the prospective study consisted of cDNA or gDNA derived from T cells, B-cell-depleted T cells, or PBMCs. Subjects who had been exposed to COVID-19, were actively infected with it, or had recovered from it provided the deeply sampled blood TCRbeta repertoires that made up the dataset. A freely available public database, intended as a resource for researchers studying the immune response to SARS-CoV-2, is where the repertoires were released. Samples were obtained from the ongoing ImmuneRACE study (first 160 participants) and from some 1,300 subjects provided by 6 global collaborators. The sample metadata nearly always contained a de-identified subject ID, COVID-19 status, age in years and sex. Where available, HLA class I and class II types were obtained from metadata supplied by the sample provider rather than from assay-based typing.

What the work shows at the level of the full study, not this receptor alone: The quantity of clinical and demographic metadata differed by source and by participant and was supplied without curation.

TCRbeta CDR3 regions were amplified from genomic DNA using the immunoSEQ Assay, a bias-controlled multiplex PCR. The original pipeline was this. The number of nucleated cells in each sample was estimated by amplification of reference gene primers within the assay. To quantify the absolute abundance of each unique TCRbeta CDR3 rearrangement, sequence reads were collapsed and filtered. For each sample, productive Simpson clonality was calculated by taking the square root of Simpson's diversity index across productive rearrangements. This is the immuneACCESS table as TCRdb keeps it, with only in-frame sequences that have V and J called. A part of the clones is gone; compared with another copy, unresolved V genes explain less than half, and the rest is unexplained. V, J and clone size were drawn from that table, and D and trimming were deduced from the DNA. The sample records fewer than 700,000 clones, around 90% of which are singletons. 7.8% of the sample comes from the top ten.

At one collaborating source in Seattle, patients were enrolled during active infection and were followed longitudinally through the course of disease. Collaborating institutions collected whole blood in K2EDTA tubes following their own protocols. For TCRbeta analysis, collaborators shipped samples in one of three forms: frozen whole blood, isolated PBMCs, or DNA extracted from either of those sample types. Trimming takes 3 bases from V and 6 bases from J, and the germline ends sit 15 bases apart. The germline V gene encodes CDR1 SGHTA and CDR2 FQGNSA. The CDR3 runs 15 residues from the cysteine to the phenylalanine. Solely the CDR3 DNA is kept, with 45 bases framed from the first base.

The sequence was obtained from a woman between 50 and 59 years old with COVID-19, enrolled during active disease. Material for sequencing was peripheral blood. The chain is assembled from TRBV7-2 and TRBJ1-5, and the D gene may be TRBD1, 6 bases matching. CDR3 protein: CASSLGYREGQPQHF. The sequenced DNA: TGTGCCAGCAGCTTGGGGTACAGGGAAGGTCAGCCCCAGCATTTT.